The T cell receptor beta chain under discussion was sequenced for a study of blood T cells in healthy people across ages. Germline CDR1 reads DFQATT; CDR2 reads SNEGSKA (reference sequence). The CDR3 length is 15 residues. A second PCR of roughly 7 to 11 cycles used a sample-barcoded 5' primer and a J-beta primer mix. TCRdb itself ran the 5' RACE reads through MiXCR, one entry per CDR3 protein. The sample contains about 970,000 distinct CDR3 sequences, 45% to 60% of which appear only once. The J gene is TRBJ2-4, the V gene TRBV20-1; D tentatively fits TRBD1 or TRBD2 (5 bases each). The better agreement between TRBJ2-7 and the DNA end casts doubt on the J call. The receptor was derived from a woman aged 60-75 years in good health. The source material was blood. The CDR3: CSARDVEGVRVEQYF. The CDR3 region has the DNA TGCAGTGCTAGAGATGTCGAGGGAGTCAGGGTCGAGCAGTACTTC.